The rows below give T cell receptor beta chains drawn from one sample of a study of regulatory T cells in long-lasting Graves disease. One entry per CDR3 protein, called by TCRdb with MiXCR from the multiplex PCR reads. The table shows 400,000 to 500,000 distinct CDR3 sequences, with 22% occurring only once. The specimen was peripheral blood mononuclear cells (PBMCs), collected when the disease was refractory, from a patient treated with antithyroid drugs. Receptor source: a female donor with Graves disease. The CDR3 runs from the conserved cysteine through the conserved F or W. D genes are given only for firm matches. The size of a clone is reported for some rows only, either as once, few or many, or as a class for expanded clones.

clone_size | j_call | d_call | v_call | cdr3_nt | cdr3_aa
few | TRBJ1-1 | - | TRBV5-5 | TGTGCCAGCAGCTTGCCCGCGAACACTGAAGCTTTCTTT | CASSLPANTEAFF
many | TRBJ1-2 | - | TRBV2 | TGTGCCGGGGGGGGGTTGATGAATGGCTACACCTTC | CAGGGLMNGYTF
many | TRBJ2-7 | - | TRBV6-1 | TGTGCCAGCAGACTCTGGACGGCCTCCTACGAGCAGTACTTC | CASRLWTASYEQYF
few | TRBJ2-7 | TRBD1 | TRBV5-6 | TGTGCCAGCAGGTCCGGGACAGGGATCTACGAGCAGTACTTC | CASRSGTGIYEQYF
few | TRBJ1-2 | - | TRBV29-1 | TGCAGCGTGCCGCAGGCTACTAACTATGGCTACACCTTC | CSVPQATNYGYTF
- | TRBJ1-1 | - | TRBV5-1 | TGCGCCAGCCGCGGGGACATTAACACTGGAGCTTTCTTT | CASRGDINTGAFF
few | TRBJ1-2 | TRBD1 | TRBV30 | TGTGCCTGGAAACTAAGGGGGCGTGACTATGGCTACACCTTC | CAWKLRGRDYGYTF
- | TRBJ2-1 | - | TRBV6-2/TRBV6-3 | TGTGCCAGCAGTTACTCGAGCACCTCATCCTACAATGAGCAGTTCTTC | CASSYSSTSSYNEQFF
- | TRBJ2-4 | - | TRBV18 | TGTGCCAGCCTTGATTCGGGACCCTTAAACATTCAGTACTTC | CASLDSGPLNIQYF
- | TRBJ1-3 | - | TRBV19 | TGTGCCAGTAGTATAGGGGAAACTGGAAACACCATATATTTT | CASSIGETGNTIYF
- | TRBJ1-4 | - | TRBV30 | TGTGCCTGGAGTGTCCTGGAGGGAGAAAAACTGTTTTTT | CAWSVLEGEKLFF
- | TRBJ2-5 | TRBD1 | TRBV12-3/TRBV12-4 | TGTGCCAGCAGTAAACCCGGGACAGAAGAGACCCAGTACTTC | CASSKPGTEETQYF
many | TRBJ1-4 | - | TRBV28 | TGTGCCAGCAGTCCCGGGACCTTGGACTTTCGGAAACTGTTTTTT | CASSPGTLDFRKLFF
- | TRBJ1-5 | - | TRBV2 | TGTGCCAGCAGCAACGTTCCCCGAAGCAATCAGCCCCAGCATTTT | CASSNVPRSNQPQHF
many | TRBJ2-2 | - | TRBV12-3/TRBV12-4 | TGTGCCAGCAGTCTCACCGGGACCGGGGAGCTGTTTTTT | CASSLTGTGELFF
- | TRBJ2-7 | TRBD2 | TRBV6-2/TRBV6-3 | TGTGCCAGCGAGTTGTCGGGGGGGCAGAGCGAGCAGTACTTC | CASELSGGQSEQYF
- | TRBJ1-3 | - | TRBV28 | TGTGCCAGCATCCAAACAGGGTTCTCTGGAAACACCATATATTTT | CASIQTGFSGNTIYF
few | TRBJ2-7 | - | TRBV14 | TGTGCCAGCAGCCAGAATCTCGGAGGCGAGCAGTACTTC | CASSQNLGGEQYF
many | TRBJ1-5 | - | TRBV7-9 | TGTGCCAGCAGCTTCGCGGGAATCCAGCATTTT | CASSFAGIQHF
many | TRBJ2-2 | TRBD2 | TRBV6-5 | TGTGCCAGCAGTTCGACTAGCACCCGCTCCGGGGAGCTGTTTTTT | CASSSTSTRSGELFF
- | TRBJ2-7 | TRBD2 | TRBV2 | TGTGCCAGCAGTGAAATAGCGGGGGCACAAGAGCAGTACTTC | CASSEIAGAQEQYF
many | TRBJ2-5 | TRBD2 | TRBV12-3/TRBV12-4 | TGTGCCAGCAGGCGGGGGGCACAAGAGACCCAGTACTTC | CASRRGAQETQYF
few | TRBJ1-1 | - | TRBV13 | TGTGCCAGCAGCTTAGAGACCCGGGGGAGGTTGAACACTGAAGCTTTCTTT | CASSLETRGRLNTEAFF
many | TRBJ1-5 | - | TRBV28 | TGTGCCAGTAAGGGGGTGGGGAGCAATCAGCCCCAGCATTTT | CASKGVGSNQPQHF
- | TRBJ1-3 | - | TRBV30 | TGTGCCTGGAAAGGGCCGGAGGTAGCTGGAAACACCATATATTTT | CAWKGPEVAGNTIYF
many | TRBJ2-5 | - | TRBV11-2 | TGTGCCAGCAGCTTAGGACACCAAGAGACCCAGTACTTC | CASSLGHQETQYF
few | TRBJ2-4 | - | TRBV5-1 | TGCGCCAGCAGCTTGAGTAGTGTTGGTGACATTCAGTACTTC | CASSLSSVGDIQYF
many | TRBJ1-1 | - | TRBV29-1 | TGCAGCGTCGCTCAGGGGAACACTGAAGCTTTCTTT | CSVAQGNTEAFF
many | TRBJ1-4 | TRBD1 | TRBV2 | TGTGCCAGCAGTCAGGGGGCAGGCTGGGAAAAACTGTTTTTT | CASSQGAGWEKLFF
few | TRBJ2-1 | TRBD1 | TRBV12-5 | TGTGCTAGTGCAAAACCGTCAGGACAGGGAGGTCGCGAGCAGTTCTTC | CASAKPSGQGGREQFF
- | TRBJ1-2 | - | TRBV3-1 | TGTGCCAGCACTCAAACAACGGGAGGGACTGAGTATGGCTACACCTTC | CASTQTTGGTEYGYTF
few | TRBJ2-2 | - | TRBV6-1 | TGTGCCAGCAGACAACACACCGGGGAGCTGTTTTTT | CASRQHTGELFF
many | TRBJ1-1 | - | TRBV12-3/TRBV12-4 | TGTGCCAGCAGTCTCCTATCGACAATTATTTCGCGACGTGCGAACACTGAAGCTTTCTTT | CASSLLSTIISRRANTEAFF
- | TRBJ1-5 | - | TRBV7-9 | TGTGCCAGCAGCTTCTTAGGGGTAAATCAGCCCCAGCATTTT | CASSFLGVNQPQHF
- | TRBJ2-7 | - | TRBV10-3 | TGTGCCATCAGAGCTGGACCCTCCCTACGGGAGCAGTACTTC | CAIRAGPSLREQYF
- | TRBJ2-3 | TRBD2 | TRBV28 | TGTGCCAGCACCATAAGGACTAGCGGCTACACAGATACGCAGTATTTT | CASTIRTSGYTDTQYF
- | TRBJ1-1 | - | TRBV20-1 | TGCAGTGCTAAGATCATCTCCGCCGCTGAAGCTTTCTTT | CSAKIISAAEAFF
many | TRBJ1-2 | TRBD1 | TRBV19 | TGTGCCAGTAGTATGCCGGACAGGCTCCGCTATGGCTACACCTTC | CASSMPDRLRYGYTF
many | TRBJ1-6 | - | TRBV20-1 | TGCAGTGCCCGCCGAGGGGACAATTCACCCCTCCACTTT | CSARRGDNSPLHF
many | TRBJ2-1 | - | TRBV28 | TGTGCCAGCCTGGGGGATAGCTCCTACAATGAGCAGTTCTTC | CASLGDSSYNEQFF
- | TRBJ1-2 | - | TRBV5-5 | TGTGCCAGCAGCTTGAGGTCGTGGGGCAGAGGGTATGGCTACACCTTC | CASSLRSWGRGYGYTF
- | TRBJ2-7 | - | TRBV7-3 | TGTGCCAGCAGCTTAGGCCTAGTAGGAGGCTACGAGCAGTACTTC | CASSLGLVGGYEQYF